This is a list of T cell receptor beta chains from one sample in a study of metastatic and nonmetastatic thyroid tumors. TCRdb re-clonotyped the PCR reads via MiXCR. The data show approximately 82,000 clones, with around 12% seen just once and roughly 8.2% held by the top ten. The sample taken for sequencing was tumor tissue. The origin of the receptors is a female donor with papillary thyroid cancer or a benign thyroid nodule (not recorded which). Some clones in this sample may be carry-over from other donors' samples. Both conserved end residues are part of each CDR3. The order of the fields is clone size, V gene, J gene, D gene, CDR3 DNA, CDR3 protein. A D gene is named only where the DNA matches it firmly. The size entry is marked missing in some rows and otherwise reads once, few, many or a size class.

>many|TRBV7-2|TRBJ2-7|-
TGTGCCAGCAGCTTTACCAGGGATTTTCTCAGCGAGCAGTACTTC
CASSFTRDFLSEQYF
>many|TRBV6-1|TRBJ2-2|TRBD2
TGTGCCAGCAGTGAACTAGCGGGAGACACCGGGGAGCTGTTTTTT
CASSELAGDTGELFF
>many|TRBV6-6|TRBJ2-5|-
TGTGCCAGCAGTTACTCGAGCGTCAACCCTGAGACCCAGTACTTC
CASSYSSVNPETQYF
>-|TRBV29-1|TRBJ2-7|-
TGCAGCGTGGATTCGTTCAGTGTGGACGAGCAGTACTTC
CSVDSFSVDEQYF
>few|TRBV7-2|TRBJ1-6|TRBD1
TGTGCCAGCAGCGGGGTCAGGGGGCCATCACCCCTCCACTTT
CASSGVRGPSPLHF
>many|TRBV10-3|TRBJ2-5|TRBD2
TGTGCCATCTCGGCTAGCGGGACTAACCAAGAGACCCAGTACTTC
CAISASGTNQETQYF
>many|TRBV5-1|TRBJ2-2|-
TGCGCCAGCAGTGAGCCGGGACGGAACACCGGGGAGCTGTTTTTT
CASSEPGRNTGELFF
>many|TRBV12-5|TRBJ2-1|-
TGTGCTAGTGGTCCCTCGACAAATTACAATGAGCAGTTCTTC
CASGPSTNYNEQFF
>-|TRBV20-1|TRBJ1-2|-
TGCAGTGCGGGCACCGGAAAGCTGCTTAACTATGGCTACACCTTC
CSAGTGKLLNYGYTF
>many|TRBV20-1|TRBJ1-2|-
TGCAGTGCTAGGGTGGGGATCTATGGCTACACCTTC
CSARVGIYGYTF
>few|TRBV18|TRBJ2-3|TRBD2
TGTGCCAGCTCACCATTGGCCCGGGGACTAGCGTCGAAAGATACGCAGTATTTT
CASSPLARGLASKDTQYF
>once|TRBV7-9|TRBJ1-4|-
TGTGCCAGCAGCGGGGCCGGACATGCTAATGAAAAACTGTTTTTT
CASSGAGHANEKLFF
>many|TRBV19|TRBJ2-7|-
TGTGCCAGTAGTATAGGGGACGTTAGGGACGAGCAGTACTTC
CASSIGDVRDEQYF
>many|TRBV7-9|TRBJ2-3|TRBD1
TGTGCCAGCAGCTTAGCAGGGACAGTTGCAGATACGCAGTATTTT
CASSLAGTVADTQYF
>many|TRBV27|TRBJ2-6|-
TGTGCCAGCAGTTTTATTGGGGGCGCTGGGGCCAACGTCCTGACTTTC
CASSFIGGAGANVLTF
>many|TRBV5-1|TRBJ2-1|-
TGCGCCAGCGGGGATCCGAGTGAGCAGTTCTTC
CASGDPSEQFF
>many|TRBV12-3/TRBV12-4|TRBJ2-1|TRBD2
TGTGCCAGCAGTTCATGGACTAGCGGTAAAGGTGGCCATGAGCAGTTCTTC
CASSSWTSGKGGHEQFF